Below are 28 T cell receptor beta chains sequenced from a single sample in a study of beta chain features in type 1 diabetes. The investigators reverse transcribed all of the isolated RNA, so they sequenced expressed TCRB transcripts. Sequencing used immunoSEQ multiplex PCR; TCRdb keeps in-frame clones, though not all of them. Here the sample spans fewer than 650,000 clones, 15% to 18% being singletons. Sequencing was done on a sample of naive CD4+ T cells from blood. The source is a man aged 18 to 35 in good health.

The chain links TRBV18 to TRBJ2-7; D call uncertain. The V and J ends lost 4 bases and 2 bases respectively, with 12 bases between them. CDR1 and CDR2 (germline): KGHSH, LQKENI. The CDR3 runs 14 residues. Written as DNA, the CDR3 is TGTGCCAGCTCACTCGGTGTCGCTGCCTACGAGCAGTACTTC. It translates to CASSLGVAAYEQYF.

The chain has TRBV7-8 and TRBJ2-1; TRBD1 matches at 7 bases. The CDR3 spans 16 residues. Per the germline V gene, CDR1 is SGHVS and CDR2 is FQNEAQ. V shed 3 bases, J shed 12 bases, and the junction held 17 bases outside the gene matches. The CDR3, as DNA: TGTGCCAGCAGCTTCGGGTACAGGGGACCCCTGGTGGGGCAGTTCTTC. It yields the protein CASSFGYRGPLVGQFF. Full variable domain (rest looked up from reference TRBV7-8 and TRBJ2-1): GAGVSQSPRYKVAKRGQDVALRCDPISGHVSLFWYQQALGQGPEFLTYFQNEAQLDKSGLPSDRFFAERPEGSVSTLKIQRTQQEDSAVYLCASSFGYRGPLVGQFFGPGTRLTVL.

This clone was seen more than once but under ten times. The same CDR3 can be traced to other DNA sequences in this sample. The V gene is TRBV7-9, the J gene TRBJ1-1; D possibly corresponds to TRBD1 (6 bases). This CDR3 comprises 14 residues. The V and J ends lost 1 base and 0 bases respectively, with 6 bases between them. Germline loops: CDR1 SEHNR, CDR2 FQNEAQ (reference sequence). Written as DNA, the CDR3 is TGTGCCAGCAGCTTAGACAGGGTGAACACTGAAGCTTTCTTT. Translation: CASSLDRVNTEAFF.

The chain recombines TRBV6-6 with TRBJ2-7; the D gene is possibly TRBD1 (5 bases). Looked up from germline, CDR1 is MNHNY and CDR2 is SVGAGI (reference sequence). The CDR3 covers 14 residues. Trimming removed 5 bases at V and 0 bases at J, with 11 bases between. The CDR3 here is CASSDRQRSYEQYF. The CDR3, as DNA: TGTGCCAGCAGTGATAGACAGCGCTCCTACGAGCAGTACTTC.

This clone was seen a handful of times. This could be a read error, since a much larger clone is one nucleotide away. The V and J genes are TRBV5-5 and TRBJ2-3; D not certain. The CDR3 consists of 11 residues. The germline CDR1 and CDR2 sequences are SGHKS and YYEKEE (reference sequence). The germline V and J ends were trimmed by 2 bases and 2 bases, with 0 bases remaining between them. CDR3 protein: CASSFTDTQYF. CDR3 sequence (DNA): TGTGCCAGCAGCTTCACAGATACGCAGTATTTT.

This clone was recorded a few times. This sequence joins TRBV19 and TRBJ2-7, with 7 bases aligning to TRBD1. Germline V gene sequence: CDR1 LNHDA, CDR2 SQIVND (reference sequence). J gave up 2 bases and V 6 bases, and 10 bases lay outside the gene matches. The CDR3 consists of 15 residues. CDR3 DNA: TGTGCCAGTAGCAACAGGGGTGTAGGAACCTACGAGCAGTACTTC. Translation: CASSNRGVGTYEQYF. Drawing the rest from reference TRBV19 and TRBJ2-7, the complete variable domain is DGGITQSPKYLFRKEGQNVTLSCEQNLNHDAMYWYRQDPGQGLRLIYYSQIVNDFQKGDIAEGYSVSREKKESFPLTVTSAQKNPTAFYLCASSNRGVGTYEQYFGPGTRLTVT.

The rearrangement links TRBV30 to TRBJ1-5, with D uncertain. The CDR3 covers 13 residues. V was trimmed by 2 bases and J by 10 bases, leaving 15 bases between them. Germline values: CDR1 GTSNPN, CDR2 SVGIG (reference sequence). The CDR3 bases are TGTGCCTGGAGTTCGCAGGCGACCGGTCCCCAGCATTTT. It encodes CAWSSQATGPQHF.

This chain's CDR3 is CASSIGGVQETQYF. CDR3 nucleotides: TGTGCCAGCAGCATCGGGGGGGTTCAAGAGACCCAGTACTTC. The chain couples TRBV7-2 to TRBJ2-5, with TRBD2 matching over 8 bases. V trimming: 5 bases; J trimming: 2 bases; junction bases outside the gene matches: 4. There are 14 residues in the CDR3. The germline gives CDR1 SGHTA, CDR2 FQGNSA.

This clone was seen only a few times. This chain joins TRBV5-1 and TRBJ2-7; a weak D match, TRBD1 (6 bases). Germline CDR1 reads SGHRS; CDR2 reads YFSETQ. This CDR3 region has 16 residues. V was shortened by 0 bases and J by 9 bases, with 22 bases between the two germline ends. The chain's CDR3 is CASSLAGDARGYTQYF. CDR3 coding DNA: TGCGCCAGCAGCTTGGCAGGGGATGCCAGGGGTTACACGCAGTACTTC.

The chain recombines TRBV28 with TRBJ1-3; D perhaps matches TRBD1 (6 bases). CDR1 is MDHEN and CDR2 is SYDVKM in the germline V gene. The V end was cut by 4 bases, the J end by 3 bases, with 13 bases between. This CDR3 has 15 residues. The CDR3 region is CASSSAGVYGNTIYF. CDR3 nucleotides: TGTGCCAGCAGTTCAGCAGGGGTTTATGGAAACACCATATATTTT.

Only a few counts were recorded for this clone. This rearrangement joins TRBV7-8 to TRBJ2-1; 7 bases fit TRBD1. The junction had 4 bases not matched to a gene; V was cut back by 5 bases and J by 0 bases. This CDR3 spans 15 amino acids. Germline V lookup: CDR1 SGHVS, CDR2 FQNEAQ. The CDR3 nucleotides are TGTGCCAGCAGCCCAGGGACAGCCTCCTACAATGAGCAGTTCTTC. This codes for CASSPGTASYNEQFF. The full variable domain, with the rest looked up from reference TRBV7-8 and TRBJ2-1, is GAGVSQSPRYKVAKRGQDVALRCDPISGHVSLFWYQQALGQGPEFLTYFQNEAQLDKSGLPSDRFFAERPEGSVSTLKIQRTQQEDSAVYLCASSPGTASYNEQFFGPGTRLTVL.

The chain employs TRBV2 and TRBJ1-4; 10 positions agree with TRBD1. This CDR3 contains 15 residues. The trim removed 7 bases at V and 7 bases at J, leaving 9 bases unmatched. Germline V CDR1 and CDR2: SNHLY, FYNNEI. CDR3 bases: TGTGCCAGCAACGCCCGGACAGGGGGAGTTGAAAAACTGTTTTTT. Protein product: CASNARTGGVEKLFF. Full variable domain (remainder filled in from reference TRBV2 and TRBJ1-4): EPEVTQTPSHQVTQMGQEVILRCVPISNHLYFYWYRQILGQKVEFLVSFYNNEISEKSEIFDDQFSVERPDGSNFTLKIRSTKLEDSAMYFCASNARTGGVEKLFFGSGTQLSVL.

The J gene is TRBJ2-3, the V gene TRBV9; weak D call: TRBD2 (6 bases). The V gene's germline CDR1 is SGDLS and CDR2 YYNGEE. V gave up 0 bases and J gave up 3 bases, with 14 bases separating them. The CDR3 extends over 16 amino acids. This chain's CDR3 is CASSVEGLRKTDTQYF. In nucleotides, the CDR3 is TGTGCCAGCAGCGTAGAGGGACTTAGAAAAACAGATACGCAGTATTTT.

This clone occurred a few times. The chain recombines TRBV5-4 with TRBJ1-2, with D possibly matching TRBD1 (5 bases). V lost 0 bases and J 8 bases, leaving 11 bases between the germline ends. CDR1 is SGHNT and CDR2 is YYREEE in the germline V gene (reference sequence). The CDR3 is 13 amino acids. The CDR3 spells CASSLVSGDGYTF. CDR3 DNA sequence: TGTGCCAGCAGCTTGGTATCGGGGGACGGCTACACCTTC.

This clone was recorded a few times. The chain couples TRBV29-1 to TRBJ1-1; D is perhaps TRBD1 (5 bases). The germline V gene has CDR1 SQVTM and CDR2 ANQGSEA. The CDR3 has 11 amino acids. V gave up 6 bases and J gave up 6 bases, with 11 bases separating them. CDR3 DNA sequence: TGCAGCGTCTCCGGGACTGCTGAAGCTTTCTTT. Translated: CSVSGTAEAFF.

V gene TRBV28 combines with J gene TRBJ1-2; the D gene is possibly TRBD1 (6 bases). The V gene lost 6 bases and the J gene lost 6 bases, with 14 bases spanning the gap. The CDR3 extends over 13 amino acids. Germline CDR1 is MDHEN and CDR2 is SYDVKM. The CDR3 sequence: CASSNLQGDGYTF. The CDR3 DNA follows: TGTGCCAGCAGCAATCTACAGGGAGATGGCTACACCTTC.

The CDR3 sequence is CASSYVRHTVSPLHF. CDR3 coding DNA: TGTGCCAGCAGTTACGTGAGACACACGGTTTCACCCCTCCACTTT. V usage is TRBV6-5 and J usage is TRBJ1-6; D call uncertain. The CDR3 spans 15 residues. Looked up from germline, CDR1 is MNHEY and CDR2 is SVGAGI. Trimming removed 2 bases from V and 9 bases from J, with 14 bases in between.

The chain uses TRBV19 and TRBJ2-5, with D tentatively TRBD1 (6 bases). The V gene lost 5 bases and the J gene lost 4 bases, with 17 bases spanning the gap. Germline CDR1 reads LNHDA; CDR2 reads SQIVND (reference sequence). The CDR3 extends over 15 amino acids. The CDR3 bases are TGTGCCAGTAGTTCTGCCGACAGGCCGATAGAGACCCAGTACTTC. Its translation is CASSSADRPIETQYF.

This clone was counted only a few times. The gene calls are TRBV18 and TRBJ1-1; D unresolved. V was trimmed by 2 bases and J by 0 bases, leaving 4 bases between them. Germline V gene data show CDR1 as KGHSH and CDR2 as LQKENI. This CDR3 contains 13 residues. As DNA, the CDR3 is TGTGCCAGCTCACCAATCCTGAACACTGAAGCTTTCTTT. It specifies CASSPILNTEAFF.

This rearrangement joins TRBV5-4 to TRBJ2-1; D may be TRBD1 (6 bases). CDR1 and CDR2 from the germline V gene are SGHNT and YYREEE (reference sequence). V lost 2 bases and J lost 4, with 7 bases in between. The CDR3 is 13 residues long. CDR3 in DNA: TGTGCCAGCAGCTTCACAGGGTACAATGAGCAGTTCTTC. It is translated as CASSFTGYNEQFF.

The rearrangement uses TRBV19 and TRBJ1-1; D remains ambiguous. The CDR3 contains 14 residues. Germline V gives CDR1 LNHDA, CDR2 SQIVND (reference sequence). Trimming left V 3 bases short and J 2 bases short, with 10 bases between. CDR3 sequence (DNA): TGTGCCAGTAGTATCCTTAGGGAAAACACTGAAGCTTTCTTT. This gives the protein CASSILRENTEAFF.

The rearrangement joins TRBV5-4 to TRBJ2-3; a possible D gene is TRBD1 (6 bases). CDR1 is SGHNT and CDR2 is YYREEE in the germline V gene (reference sequence). CDR3 length: 15 residues. Trimming cost V 4 bases and J 2 bases, with 14 bases left between them. DNA of the CDR3: TGTGCCAGCAGCCTGAGACAGGCATACACAGATACGCAGTATTTT. Its translation is CASSLRQAYTDTQYF.

This clone was counted a single time. The rearrangement uses TRBV10-3 and TRBJ2-3; 9 positions agree with TRBD1. The germline V gene has CDR1 ENHRY and CDR2 SYGVKD. The CDR3 is made up of 16 amino acids. The V and J ends lost 5 bases and 2 bases, in that order; junction bases with no gene match: 8. This chain's CDR3 is CAISTSRDRVTDTQYF. The CDR3 coding sequence is TGTGCCATCAGTACGTCCCGGGACAGGGTCACAGATACGCAGTATTTT.

V usage is TRBV7-3 and J usage is TRBJ2-7; 8 bases are a match to TRBD1. The junction had 6 bases not matched to a gene; V was cut back by 6 bases and J by 2 bases. The CDR3 contains 14 residues. Germline V gene data show CDR1 as SGHTA and CDR2 as FQGTGA. The CDR3 bases are TGTGCCAGCAGGTTTGGACAGGGTCCCTACGAGCAGTACTTC. Its protein is CASRFGQGPYEQYF.

This clone showed up just a few times. The chain links TRBV6-6 to TRBJ1-2; a possible D gene is TRBD1 (5 bases). V lost 2 bases and J 2 bases, leaving 9 bases between the germline ends. The CDR3 length is 14 residues. Germline-derived CDR1 and CDR2 are MNHNY and SVGAGI (reference sequence). CDR3 sequence reads: CASSYEAGNYGYTF. The CDR3 nucleotides read TGTGCCAGCAGTTACGAGGCAGGGAACTATGGCTACACCTTC.

This clone occurred a few times. V is TRBV9 and J is TRBJ2-3; D might be TRBD2 (7 bases). The CDR3 length is 14 residues. Trimming pared 4 bases from V and 9 bases from J, leaving 18 bases between. From germline, CDR1 is SGDLS and CDR2 YYNGEE. The chain's CDR3 is CASSTPGGSGTQYF. CDR3 sequence (DNA): TGTGCCAGCAGCACTCCGGGGGGCTCAGGGACGCAGTATTTT.

The chain is built from TRBV7-3 and TRBJ2-3; TRBD1 matches 9 bases. From germline, CDR1 is SGHTA and CDR2 FQGTGA. The CDR3 has 16 amino acids. V was clipped by 5 bases and J by 1 base; unmatched bases: 7. The CDR3 protein is CASSPHRGLGTDTQYF. The CDR3 DNA follows: TGTGCCAGCAGCCCCCACAGGGGGCTGGGCACAGATACGCAGTATTTT.

In its sample, this clone was seen a few times. The chain joins TRBV5-6 to TRBJ2-3; D ambiguous. V gave up 2 bases and J gave up 4 bases, with 14 bases separating them. CDR1 is SGHDT and CDR2 is YYEEEE in the germline V gene. The CDR3 has 15 residues. The CDR3 DNA is TGTGCCAGCAGCTTCCGACTCCTGCGAGCAGATACGCAGTATTTT. It is translated as CASSFRLLRADTQYF.